The clone carrying this TCR beta chain was counted a single time. This record comes from a study of graft-versus-host responses after intestinal transplantation. Clones were sequenced by immunoSEQ multiplex PCR, and TCRdb holds only the in-frame ones, with some missing. Of about 54,000 clones listed, roughly nine tenths are singletons. Germline V CDR1 and CDR2: MGHRA, YSYEKL. V shed 4 bases and J shed 6 bases, with 14 bases lying between them. This CDR3 contains 14 residues. The chain has TRBV4-1 and TRBJ2-3; D may match TRBD1 or TRBD2 (6 bases each). The sequence was obtained from a human patient who received an intestinal transplant, so some T cells may come from the graft donor. The specimen comprised PBMCs, sampled 650 to 680 days after intestinal transplant. CDR3 protein: CASSPGGPGDTQYF. As DNA, the CDR3 is TGCGCCAGCAGCCCCGGGGGCCCCGGGGATACGCAGTATTTT.